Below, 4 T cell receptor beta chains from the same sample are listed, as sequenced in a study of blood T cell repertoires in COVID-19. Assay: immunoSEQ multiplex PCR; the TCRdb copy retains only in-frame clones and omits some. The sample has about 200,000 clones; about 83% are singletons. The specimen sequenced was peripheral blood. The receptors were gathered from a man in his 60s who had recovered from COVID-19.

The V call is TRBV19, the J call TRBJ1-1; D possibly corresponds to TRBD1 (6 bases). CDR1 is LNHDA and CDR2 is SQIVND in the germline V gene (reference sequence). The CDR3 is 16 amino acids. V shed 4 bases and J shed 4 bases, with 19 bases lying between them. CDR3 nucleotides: TGTGCCAGTAGTAAAGCAGGACGAGGGGGGGGCACTGAAGCTTTCTTT. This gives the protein CASSKAGRGGGTEAFF.

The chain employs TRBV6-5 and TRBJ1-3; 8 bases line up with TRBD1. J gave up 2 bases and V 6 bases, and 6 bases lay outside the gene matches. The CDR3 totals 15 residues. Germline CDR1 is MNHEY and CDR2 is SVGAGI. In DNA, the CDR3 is TGTGCCAGCAGGTCAGACAGGGGAACTGGAAACACCATATATTTT. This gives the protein CASRSDRGTGNTIYF.

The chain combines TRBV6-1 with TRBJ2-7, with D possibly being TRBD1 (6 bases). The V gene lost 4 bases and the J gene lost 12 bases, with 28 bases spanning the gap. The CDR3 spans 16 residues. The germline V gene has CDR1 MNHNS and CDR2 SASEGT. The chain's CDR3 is CASSASIRTASLQRYF. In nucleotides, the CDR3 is TGTGCCAGCAGTGCCAGTATCCGGACAGCCTCCCTTCAAAGGTACTTC.

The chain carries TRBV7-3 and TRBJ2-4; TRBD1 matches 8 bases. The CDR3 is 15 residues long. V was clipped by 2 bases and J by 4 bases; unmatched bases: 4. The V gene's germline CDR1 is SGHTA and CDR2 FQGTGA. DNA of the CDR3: TGTGCCAGCAGCTTACAGGGGGCCGAAAAAAACATTCAGTACTTC. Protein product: CASSLQGAEKNIQYF.